This T cell receptor (beta chain) is drawn from a study of cytotoxic CD8 clonotypes in ibrutinib-treated CLL. Here immunoSEQ multiplex PCR was the method, and the copy in TCRdb shows in-frame clones only, minus some. The sample includes a few hundred thousand clones, 67% of them seen just once. Trimming removed 6 bases from V and 0 bases from J; junction bases left unmatched: 6. The CDR3 is 15 amino acids. Germline assignment: CDR1 MNHEY and CDR2 SMNVEV (reference sequence). This clone has only a few counts. The chain is built from TRBV27 and TRBJ2-3; 7 bases align to TRBD2. The sample here was PBMCs, taken after 36 months of ibrutinib treatment. The TCR originated in a human donor with chronic lymphocytic leukemia. The chain's CDR3 is CASSQLARSTDTQYF. The DNA for the CDR3 is TGTGCCAGCAGCCAACTAGCGCGCAGCACAGATACGCAGTATTTT.